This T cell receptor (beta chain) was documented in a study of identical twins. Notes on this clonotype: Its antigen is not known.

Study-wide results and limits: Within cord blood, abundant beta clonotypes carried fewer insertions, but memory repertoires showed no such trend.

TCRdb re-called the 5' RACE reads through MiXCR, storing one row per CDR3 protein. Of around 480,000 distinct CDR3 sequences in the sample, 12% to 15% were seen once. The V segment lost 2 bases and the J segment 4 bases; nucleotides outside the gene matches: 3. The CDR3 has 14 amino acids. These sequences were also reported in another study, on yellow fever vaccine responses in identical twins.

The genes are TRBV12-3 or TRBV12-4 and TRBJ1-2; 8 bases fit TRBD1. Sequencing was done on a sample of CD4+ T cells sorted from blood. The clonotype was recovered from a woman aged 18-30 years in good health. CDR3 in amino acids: CASSLSQGAYGYTF. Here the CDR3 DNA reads TGTGCCAGCAGTTTAAGTCAGGGGGCCTATGGCTACACCTTC.